This TCR beta chain was sequenced in a study of blood T cell repertoires in COVID-19. Background on the study: The United States, Italy and Spain supplied acute and convalescent COVID-19 samples. Sample material is recorded as cDNA or gDNA derived from T cells, B-cell-depleted T cells, or PBMCs.

CDR1 is SGHRS and CDR2 is YFSETQ in the germline V gene. The CDR3 length is 14 residues. Trimming removed 1 base from V and 6 bases from J, with 11 bases in between. Produced via immunoSEQ multiplex PCR; TCRdb's table is partial and in-frame only. The repertoire holds some 58,000 clones, with 90% as singletons. The chain has TRBV5-1 and TRBJ2-1, with D unresolved. This TCR came from a middle-aged man with acute or convalescent COVID-19. The sequenced sample was peripheral blood. The CDR3 bases are TGCGCCAGCAGCTTGACATTTGGTATCAATGAGCAGTTCTTC. This gives the protein CASSLTFGINEQFF.